What follows are 17 T cell receptor beta chains derived from one specimen sequenced in a study of CD4 and CD8 cells across lung adenocarcinoma regions. One entry per CDR3 protein results from TCRdb running MiXCR on the PCR reads. Among 10,000 to 15,000 distinct CDR3 sequences listed, 45% to 50% were seen once. The material sequenced was CD8+ T cells from the margin of a lung tumor. The receptor set was obtained from a male donor with lung adenocarcinoma. The CD4 and CD8 labels of this study may be unreliable.

A note on this clonotype: Relative to the germline gene, one junction end is altered; a read error may explain this. The chain uses TRBV6-4 and TRBJ2-3; 8 nucleotides agree with TRBD2. CDR3 length: 16 residues. Germline V gene data show CDR1 as MRHNA and CDR2 as SNTAGT. The CDR3 loop is CASTDGGGPDTDTQYF. CDR3 in DNA: TGTGCCAGCACGGACGGCGGGGGGCCTGACACAGATACCCAGTATTTT.

J is TRBJ2-2 and V is TRBV25-1; D gene unclear. Germline CDR1 MGHDK, CDR2 SYGVNS. V lost 5 bases to trimming and J lost 1 base, with 5 bases between them. The CDR3 runs to 13 residues. The CDR3 spells CASSRVNTGELFF. The CDR3 bases are TGTGCCAGCAGTCGTGTGAACACCGGGGAGCTGTTTTTT.

The chain is built from TRBV10-3 and TRBJ2-4; no clear D. This CDR3 has 14 residues. Germline-derived CDR1 and CDR2 are ENHRY and SYGVKD. CDR3 nucleotides: TGTTCAGGAGCCGGGCGGTCTGCCAAAGACACGCAGTACTTC. This sequence encodes CSGAGRSAKDTQYF.

The chain employs TRBV7-8 and TRBJ2-5; D is uncertain. The V and J ends lost 2 bases and 5 bases respectively, with 15 bases between them. From germline, CDR1 is SGHVS and CDR2 FQNEAQ. CDR3 length: 15 amino acids. DNA for the CDR3: TGTGCCAGCAGCTTACGAGACCAAGCGTGGGAGACCCAGTACTTC. Its translation is CASSLRDQAWETQYF.

The table lists this clonotype with a few counts. This rearrangement joins TRBV12-3 or TRBV12-4 to TRBJ2-1, with 7 bases that match TRBD1. Unmatched junction bases numbered 5, after V lost 0 bases and J lost 9 bases. The CDR3 totals 14 residues. CDR3 DNA sequence: TGTGCCAGCAGTTTAGCTGACAGGGTGGCTGAGCAGTTCTTC. Translated: CASSLADRVAEQFF.

By its share, this clonotype is large. The chain couples TRBV6-1 to TRBJ2-3; TRBD2 is a possible D gene (6 bases). V lost 1 base and J 2 bases, leaving 10 bases between the germline ends. The V gene's germline CDR1 is MNHNS and CDR2 SASEGT. This CDR3 is 15 amino acids long. The CDR3 bases are TGTGCCAGCAGTGAAGGTTGGGGGGTCACAGATACGCAGTATTTT. Translated, it gives CASSEGWGVTDTQYF.

This chain joins TRBV6-1 and TRBJ2-5, with TRBD1 identical over 7 bases. Germline assignment: CDR1 MNHNS and CDR2 SASEGT. Unmatched junction bases numbered 9, after V lost 6 bases and J lost 2 bases. This CDR3 has 15 amino acids. This CDR3 is CASSIDRATQETQYF. CDR3 DNA: TGTGCCAGCAGCATAGACAGGGCTACTCAAGAGACCCAGTACTTC.

This clonotype occurred many times. One junction end disagrees with the germline gene, perhaps due to a read error. The chain carries TRBV7-2 and TRBJ2-5; D remains ambiguous. Germline V CDR1 and CDR2: SGHTA, FQGNSA. The CDR3 runs 13 residues. CDR3 nucleotides: TGTGCCAGCAGCTTAGGATGGCAAGTGACCCAGTACTTC. It specifies CASSLGWQVTQYF.

As for this clonotype: An end of the junction differs from the germline gene, which may be a read error. The genes are TRBV10-3 and TRBJ2-3; either TRBD1 or TRBD2 may supply D (5 bases each). Germline values: CDR1 ENHRY, CDR2 SYGVKD. This CDR3 comprises 19 residues. The DNA for the CDR3 is TGTGCCATCAGTGGTGATTCGGATACGGGGCTTTGCGCCAAAGACATTCAGTATTTC. This translates into CAISGDSDTGLCAKDIQYF.

This clonotype rates as medium-sized. V is TRBV6-5 and J is TRBJ2-2; TRBD2 aligns across 13 bases. Germline V gene data show CDR1 as MNHEY and CDR2 as SVGAGI. CDR3 length: 18 amino acids. V shed 5 bases, J shed 1 base, and the junction held 7 bases outside the gene matches. This chain's CDR3 is CASSPRRLAGGNTGELFF. The CDR3 nucleotides read TGTGCCAGCAGTCCCCGGCGACTAGCGGGAGGGAACACCGGGGAGCTGTTTTTT.

This clonotype showed up just a few times. The gene calls are TRBV7-2 and TRBJ1-4; 7 bases fit TRBD1. The junction had 15 bases not matched to a gene; V was cut back by 2 bases and J by 6 bases. Germline loops: CDR1 SGHTA, CDR2 FQGNSA. CDR3 length: 18 amino acids. The CDR3 here is CASSLKNRGLRGDEKLFF. The CDR3 region has the DNA TGTGCCAGCAGCTTAAAGAACAGGGGACTCAGAGGGGATGAAAAACTGTTTTTT.

The V call is TRBV6-1, the J call TRBJ2-1, with TRBD2 identical over 14 bases. The ends lost 5 bases at V and 2 bases at J; junction bases unmatched: 5. CDR1 MNHNS and CDR2 SASEGT come from the germline V gene. This CDR3 spans 17 amino acids. The CDR3 DNA sequence: TGTGCCAGCAGTAGTTCGACTAGCGGGAGGGCCTACAATGAGCAGTTCTTC. Its protein product is CASSSSTSGRAYNEQFF.

This clonotype is medium-sized by share. For the CDR3, the DNA is TGTGCCAGCAGTGAGTTACAGGGGGCTAGCAATGAGCAGTACTTC. Translating it yields CASSELQGASNEQYF. This chain links TRBV6-1 with TRBJ2-5; 9 bases map to TRBD1. J lost 11 bases, V lost 3 bases, and 13 bases had no gene match. Looked up from germline, CDR1 is MNHNS and CDR2 is SASEGT. The length of the CDR3 is 15 residues.

This clonotype was counted at least ten times. The J gene is TRBJ2-1, the V gene TRBV6-5, with TRBD1 matching over 9 bases. With 3 bases clipped from V and 2 bases from J, the junction kept 2 bases outside the gene matches. The CDR3 extends over 15 amino acids. Germline CDR1 reads MNHEY; CDR2 reads SVGAGI. In DNA, the CDR3 is TGTGCCAGCAGTTATGGGACAGGGACCTACAATGAGCAGTTCTTC. Translated, it gives CASSYGTGTYNEQFF.

The CDR3 protein is CASSLDQGRTEAFF. The CDR3 bases are TGTGCCAGCAGCTTAGACCAGGGACGCACTGAAGCTTTCTTT. V usage is TRBV7-2 and J usage is TRBJ1-1; maybe TRBD1 (5 bases). CDR3 size: 14 residues. V was shortened by 1 base and J by 4 bases, with 10 bases between the two germline ends. Germline CDR1 SGHTA, CDR2 FQGNSA.

The sample holds one count of this clonotype. The chain uses TRBV4-3 and TRBJ1-1; D is perhaps TRBD1 (5 bases). The CDR3 consists of 18 residues. Trimming removed 2 bases from V and 7 bases from J, with 26 bases in between. Germline V gene lookup returns CDR1 LGHNA and CDR2 YSLEER. The chain's CDR3 is CASSQSPYNPGAHFEAFF. The CDR3 DNA sequence: TGCGCCAGCAGCCAATCCCCCTATAATCCCGGGGCCCACTTTGAAGCTTTCTTT.

J is TRBJ1-2 and V is TRBV19, with TRBD1 matching 11 bases. V lost 9 bases and J lost 4; bases outside the gene matches: 4. Germline lookup yields CDR1 LNHDA and CDR2 SQIVND (reference sequence). The length of the CDR3 is 13 residues. CDR3 sequence: CASRTGGVYGYTF. DNA of the CDR3: TGTGCCAGCCGGACAGGGGGCGTCTATGGCTACACCTTC.